The source of this TCR beta chain is a study of a mutant IDH1 vaccine in newly diagnosed glioma. As for this clone: Antigen unknown.

Profiling relied on immunoSEQ multiplex PCR, and the TCRdb table lists in-frame clones only, not all of them. The sample lists tens of thousands of clones, 81% seen once, with about 12% in the top ten. Time point in this sample: week 5, during vaccination. Alongside topical imiquimod, each dose of vaccine comprised 300 ug of mutant IDH1 20-mer peptide. This clonotype originated in a man between 50 and 59 years old with glioma. Sequencing used PBMCs, obtained from a glioma patient whose treatment included an IDH1 peptide vaccine.

This CDR3 is CASSSSGSSTDTQYF. CDR3 nucleotides: TGTGCCAGCAGCTCTAGCGGATCTAGCACAGATACGCAGTATTTT. This chain joins TRBV5-4 and TRBJ2-3; 7 positions agree with TRBD2. Losses at the gene ends were 3 bases for V and 0 bases for J; bases not matched to a gene: 4. CDR1 SGHNT and CDR2 YYREEE come from the germline V gene (reference sequence). The CDR3 has 15 residues. Filled out from reference TRBV5-4 and TRBJ2-3, the complete variable domain reads ETGVTQSPTHLIKTRGQQVTLRCSSQSGHNTVSWYQQALGQGPQFIFQYYREEENGRGNFPPRFSGLQFPNYSSELNVNALELDDSALYLCASSSSGSSTDTQYFGPGTRLTVL.